This T cell receptor (beta chain) was obtained from a study of cytomegalovirus exposure and HLA in healthy donors. Study-wide background: Early release data held some 80 million unique TCRs from HLA-typed donors.

Notes on this clone: The target antigen is unknown.

Looked up from germline, CDR1 is MNHEY and CDR2 is SMNVEV (reference sequence). The CDR3 consists of 16 residues. With V trimmed by 3 bases and J by 5 bases, 7 bases remained unmatched. Study-level findings and limits: Sequencing depth across donors, presence/absence analyses assumed, was roughly uniform. In an earlier analysis, most TCR beta V segments were productive about 87% or about 30% of the time. Indistinguishability led to the exclusion of some V segments, TRBV6-2 and TRBV6-3 included.

A multiplex PCR was run with 60 Vbeta primers and 13 Jbeta primers. Sequencing was performed with immunoSEQ multiplex PCR; in TCRdb, only in-frame clones are kept and a portion is missing. Its listing shows some 55,000 clones. Input material: PBMCs. This TCR derives from a man aged 18-30 years in good health and CMV-seropositive. This chain joins TRBV27 and TRBJ2-5; 12 nucleotides match TRBD2. For the CDR3, the DNA is TGTGCCAGCAGTTTTTCTAGCGGGAGGGCCGGGGAGACCCAGTACTTC. The encoded protein is CASSFSSGRAGETQYF.